The rows below give T cell receptor beta chains drawn from one sample of a study of T-cell reconstitution after alpha-beta-depleted transplantation in children. TCRdb ran MiXCR on the PCR reads and lists one entry per CDR3 protein. In the table there are around 250,000 distinct CDR3 sequences, 20% to 30% of which are singletons. Here the sequenced sample was PBMCs, taken before TCRalphabeta/CD19-depleted stem cell transplant. Receptors originate from a girl aged 2-10 years with Fanconi anemia, due to receive a stem cell transplant. The CDR3 runs from the conserved cysteine through the conserved F or W. The D gene is left open where the match is weak. The listing skips clone size in some rows; elsewhere it reads once, few, many or a size class.

-	TRBV29-1	TRBJ2-1	many	TGCAGCGTACGTGGGGGTGGAAGCAATGAGCAGTTCTTC	CSVRGGGSNEQFF
-	TRBV29-1	TRBJ2-7	many	TGCAGCGTTGCGCGAGTACAGGGCGGACTCTACGAGCAGTACTTC	CSVARVQGGLYEQYF
-	TRBV28	TRBJ1-4	few	TGTGCCAGCAGCTACACGGCCCTACAGGAAAAACTGTTTTTT	CASSYTALQEKLFF
-	TRBV20-1	TRBJ2-5	few	TGCAGTGCTAGTGATGGGACCGCACAAGAGACCCAGTACTTC	CSASDGTAQETQYF
-	TRBV24-1	TRBJ2-3	many	TGTGCCACCAGTGATTCTCGCCCCAACACAGATACGCAGTATTTT	CATSDSRPNTDTQYF
-	TRBV7-2	TRBJ2-5	few	TGTGCCAGCAGCTTAAATAGGGACCAAGAAGAGACCCAGTACTTC	CASSLNRDQEETQYF
TRBD2	TRBV20-1	TRBJ2-5	few	TGCAGTGCAAACCCCCTGACTAGCGGGGGCGAAGAGACCCAGTACTTC	CSANPLTSGGEETQYF
-	TRBV5-1	TRBJ2-3	-	TGCGCCAGCAGCAGCAGGGCAGATACGCAGTATTTT	CASSSRADTQYF
-	TRBV28	TRBJ2-1	-	TGTGCCAGCAGTTTATCCACCTACAATGAGCAGTTCTTC	CASSLSTYNEQFF
-	TRBV12-3/TRBV12-4	TRBJ2-7	-	TGTGCCAGCAGTTTAGTCCGCGGTATCTCCTACGAGCAGTACTTC	CASSLVRGISYEQYF
-	TRBV5-1	TRBJ2-3	-	TGCGCCAGCAGCTTTTTATCCCCGAGACAGTCCCCCAATACGCAGTATTTT	CASSFLSPRQSPNTQYF
TRBD2	TRBV20-1	TRBJ2-1	-	TGCAGTGCTAGGTTACTGGGAGGGAGTCGGGATGAGCAGTTCTTC	CSARLLGGSRDEQFF
TRBD1	TRBV12-3/TRBV12-4	TRBJ2-1	many	TGTGCCAGCAGGACAGGGGGGGGAAACAATGAGCAGTTCTTC	CASRTGGGNNEQFF
-	TRBV25-1	TRBJ1-3	-	TGTGCCAGCAGTGAGGGGACCGGGTCGAGCTCTGGAAACACCATATATTTT	CASSEGTGSSSGNTIYF